This TCR beta chain was sequenced during a study of T cells in Graves' hyperthyroidism and ophthalmopathy. What was amplified from RNA transcripts were TCR beta CDR3 regions. During a first-round RT-PCR of the TCR CDR3, the HTBI primer set was used. Via MiXCR, TCRdb re-called the multiplex PCR reads, giving one row per CDR3 protein. The sample includes under 400,000 distinct CDR3 sequences, 15% to 20% seen only once; the top ten take around 54%. Points from the study as a whole: Ophthalmopathy onset followed model prediction by a median approximately 5.9 months.

The authors took PBMCs from 10 ml fresh peripheral blood. This clonotype has a count of ten or more. Its antigen remains unknown. The germline gives CDR1 LGHDT, CDR2 YNNKEL (reference sequence). The CDR3 covers 14 residues. Trimming took 4 bases from V and 5 from J; bases not matched to a gene: 6. This TCR came from a woman between 50 and 59 years old with Graves' hyperthyroidism. What was sequenced was blood. The chain is built from TRBV3-1 and TRBJ2-7; 9 nucleotides agree with TRBD1. The CDR3 protein is CASSLSGQGHEQYF. The CDR3 coding sequence is TGTGCCAGCAGCCTGTCGGGACAGGGCCACGAGCAGTACTTC.